Below, one TCR beta chain is given with its context. Its antigen is still unknown. This record belongs to a study of OX40 agonist ivuxolimab in advanced cancers. General observations from the study: At 0.1 to 3.0 mg/kg, clonal expansion of CD4+ and CD8+ blood T cells had occurred by week 6.

Using immunoSEQ multiplex PCR, the repertoire was profiled, and TCRdb retains in-frame clones only, with some absent. The sample consists of 70,000 or so clones, about 88% of them appearing once. In germline, CDR1 is LGHNA, CDR2 YSLEER. Trimming cost V 0 bases and J 0 bases, with 10 bases left between them. This CDR3 contains 16 residues. The sequence came from an adult with an advanced solid tumor such as melanoma, head and neck, liver or kidney cancer. The V gene is TRBV4-3, the J gene TRBJ2-3; D possibly uses TRBD1 or TRBD2 (7 bases each). This material consisted of CD4+ or CD8+ T cells sorted from blood, taken in a trial of the OX40 agonist ivuxolimab. The CDR3 DNA sequence: TGCGCCAGCAGCCAAGAGGGAGGGGGCAGCACAGATACGCAGTATTTT. Its protein is CASSQEGGGSTDTQYF.